The 21 T cell receptor beta chains below were found in one sample sequenced in a study of beta chain features in type 1 diabetes. Sequencing targeted expressed TCRB transcripts, as all isolated RNA had been reverse transcribed. Data came from immunoSEQ multiplex PCR; TCRdb stores just in-frame clones and leaves some out. The sample has a few hundred thousand clones, around 10% seen once. The sample comprised naive CD4+ T cells from blood. The source of these receptors is a woman younger than 35 in good health.

The rearrangement uses TRBV5-8 and TRBJ2-7; possible D gene TRBD1, 5 bases. Per the germline V gene, CDR1 is SGHTS and CDR2 is YDEGEE. The V end lost 4 bases, the J end lost 0 bases, and 17 bases lay between the germline ends. The CDR3 has 16 amino acids. CDR3 residues: CASSKGSTGFSYEQYF. DNA for the CDR3: TGTGCCAGCAGCAAGGGCTCAACAGGATTCTCCTACGAGCAGTACTTC. Drawing the rest from reference TRBV5-8 and TRBJ2-7, the complete variable domain is EAGVTQSPTHLIKTRGQQATLRCSPISGHTSVYWYQQALGLGLQFLLWYDEGEERNRGNFPPRFSGRQFPNYSSELNVNALELEDSALYLCASSKGSTGFSYEQYFGPGTRLTVT.

This clone was counted only a few times. This chain connects TRBV18 to TRBJ2-5, with 10 bases lining up with TRBD1. Matching the DNA end better, TRBJ2-7 makes the J call doubtful. The CDR3 contains 13 residues. Germline CDR1 is KGHSH and CDR2 is LQKENI. CDR3 protein: CASSRDRGGEQYF. The CDR3 DNA reads as TGTGCCAGCTCAAGGGACAGGGGAGGCGAGCAGTACTTC.

A few counts support this clone. This chain connects TRBV4-1 to TRBJ2-3, with TRBD1 matching 9 bases. V dropped 3 bases and J dropped 4; count of bases not matched to a gene: 5. The CDR3 runs to 15 residues. Germline loops: CDR1 MGHRA, CDR2 YSYEKL. As DNA, the CDR3 is TGCGCCAGCAGCCACAGGACAGGGGTTTCAGATACGCAGTATTTT. This codes for CASSHRTGVSDTQYF.

J is TRBJ1-2 and V is TRBV15; no firm D call. The CDR3 consists of 13 residues. Trimming shortened V by 5 bases and J by 7 bases, and 14 bases separated the two germline ends. CDR1 is LNHNV and CDR2 is YYDKDF in the germline V gene (reference sequence). The CDR3 reads CATSPLGRSGYTF. The CDR3 DNA reads as TGTGCCACCAGCCCTCTTGGTAGATCTGGCTACACCTTC.

The J gene is TRBJ1-1, the V gene TRBV7-8, with D maybe TRBD1 (5 bases). CDR3 length: 13 amino acids. Looked up from germline, CDR1 is SGHVS and CDR2 is FQNEAQ. V lost 3 bases to trimming and J lost 4 bases, with 9 bases between them. The CDR3 region has the DNA TGTGCCAGCAGCTTTTCAGGGATCACTGAAGCTTTCTTT. This codes for CASSFSGITEAFF.

V gene TRBV5-1 combines with J gene TRBJ1-2; a possible D gene is TRBD1 (5 bases). V was trimmed by 2 bases and J by 6 bases, leaving 14 bases between them. The CDR3 length is 14 residues. Germline lookup yields CDR1 SGHRS and CDR2 YFSETQ. CDR3 nucleotides: TGCGCCAGCAGCTTCGGGTTGGTACAGGATGGCTACACCTTC. This encodes CASSFGLVQDGYTF.

This clone was recorded once. V and J are TRBV10-1 and TRBJ2-7; D may be TRBD1 (7 bases). The V end lost 6 bases, the J end lost 7 bases, and 16 bases lay between the germline ends. Germline loops: CDR1 WNHNN, CDR2 SYGVQD (reference sequence). This CDR3 is built from 13 residues. The CDR3 DNA follows: TGCGCCAGCAGGCCAGGGGGGCCGGGGGAGCAGTACTTC. This gives the protein CASRPGGPGEQYF.

CDR3 nucleotide sequence: TGTGCCAGCAGTACCGCCCGGGGCAGGGGAAGGGGGAATTCACCCCTCCACTTT. As protein: CASSTARGRGRGNSPLHF. The chain has TRBV2 and TRBJ1-6, with a possible D match to TRBD1 (6 bases). The CDR3 spans 18 residues. With 5 bases removed from V and 7 bases from J, the gap between germline ends came to 24 bases. Germline loops: CDR1 SNHLY, CDR2 FYNNEI.

This clone was seen ten or more times. The chain employs TRBV7-9 and TRBJ2-7; D is possibly TRBD1 (5 bases). Germline V gene lookup returns CDR1 SEHNR and CDR2 FQNEAQ (reference sequence). This CDR3 region has 14 residues. Trimming pared 1 base from V and 5 bases from J, leaving 12 bases between. CDR3 protein: CASSLEGRVNEQYF. The CDR3, as DNA: TGTGCCAGCAGCTTAGAGGGCAGGGTCAACGAGCAGTACTTC.

The chain uses TRBV29-1 and TRBJ1-2; TRBD1 aligns across 7 bases. The CDR3 totals 13 residues. J lost 4 bases, V lost 4 bases, and 6 bases had no gene match. Germline V gene lookup returns CDR1 SQVTM and CDR2 ANQGSEA. DNA of the CDR3: TGCAGCGTTGGGCTTCAGGGGGGCTATGGCTACACCTTC. It encodes CSVGLQGGYGYTF.

This clone has just a few counts. This specimen includes other DNA sequences encoding the same CDR3. The chain employs TRBV2 and TRBJ1-1; the D gene is possibly TRBD1 (5 bases). The CDR3 extends over 12 amino acids. The V end lost 9 bases, the J end lost 5 bases, and 13 bases lay between the germline ends. Germline CDR1 reads SNHLY; CDR2 reads FYNNEI. The CDR3 reads CASRGTGTEAFF. The CDR3, as DNA: TGTGCCAGTCGGGGGACGGGTACTGAAGCTTTCTTT.

This clone was seen many times. This chain connects TRBV7-2 to TRBJ1-5; no clear D. The germline V gene encodes CDR1 SGHTA and CDR2 FQGNSA. This CDR3 spans 12 amino acids. The V and J ends lost 3 bases and 7 bases respectively, with 7 bases between them. The CDR3 DNA sequence: TGTGCCAGCAGCTTCTGGAGACAGCCCCAGCATTTT. It translates to CASSFWRQPQHF.

The chain carries TRBV28 and TRBJ1-2, with 9 bases that match TRBD1. The CDR3 runs 14 residues. V shed 5 bases and J 7 bases; nucleotides not matched to a gene: 8. The germline V gene has CDR1 MDHEN and CDR2 SYDVKM. CDR3 sequence (DNA): TGTGCCAGCAGTGGGACAGGGAAATGGGCTGGCTACACCTTC. It yields the protein CASSGTGKWAGYTF.

On this clone: Different DNA sequences within this sample yield the same CDR3. V usage is TRBV5-1 and J usage is TRBJ2-5; D remains unclear. Trimming pared 0 bases from V and 1 base from J, leaving 10 bases between. Germline CDR1 is SGHRS and CDR2 is YFSETQ. This CDR3 comprises 15 residues. CDR3 protein: CASSLGTAVQETQYF. CDR3 nucleotides: TGCGCCAGCAGCTTGGGTACAGCAGTCCAAGAGACCCAGTACTTC.

This clone was detected a few times. The chain employs TRBV4-2 and TRBJ2-1, with D hard to call. Germline CDR1 and CDR2: LGHNA and YNFKEQ. The CDR3 is 14 amino acids. The V and J ends lost 5 bases and 9 bases respectively, with 17 bases between them. Written as DNA, the CDR3 is TGTGCCAGCAGCTTGGCTCGGGTGACGGGTGAGCAGTTCTTC. It encodes CASSLARVTGEQFF.

The CDR3 spells CASSISGGLSGYTF. For the CDR3, the DNA is TGTGCCAGCAGCATCTCAGGGGGCCTGAGTGGCTACACCTTC. The chain employs TRBV2 and TRBJ1-2, with 8 bases lining up with TRBD1. CDR3 length: 14 residues. V shed 6 bases, J shed 7 bases, and the junction held 10 bases outside the gene matches. The germline V gene encodes CDR1 SNHLY and CDR2 FYNNEI.

This clone was detected a few times. The chain recombines TRBV27 with TRBJ1-2, with 9 nucleotides matching TRBD1. Trimming cost V 6 bases and J 0 bases; bases outside gene matches: 2. Per germline, CDR1 MNHEY and CDR2 SMNVEV (reference sequence). This CDR3 spans 14 amino acids. The CDR3 is CASRGQGANYGYTF. The CDR3 region has the DNA TGTGCCAGCAGGGGACAGGGAGCTAACTATGGCTACACCTTC.

This clone was picked up a small number of times. The J gene is TRBJ2-5, the V gene TRBV10-3; 9 positions agree with TRBD1. V shed 3 bases and J 1 base; nucleotides not matched to a gene: 6. The CDR3 sequence is 16 residues long. CDR1 is ENHRY and CDR2 is SYGVKD in the germline V gene. CDR3 in DNA: TGTGCCATCAGTGACCGGGACAGGGATATCCAAGAGACCCAGTACTTC. Translation: CAISDRDRDIQETQYF.

This clone has a handful of counts. This chain links TRBV9 with TRBJ1-1; the D gene is possibly TRBD1 (5 bases). Germline V gene lookup returns CDR1 SGDLS and CDR2 YYNGEE. This CDR3 spans 17 amino acids. Between the trimmed V and J ends, which lost 0 bases and 8 bases, there was a span of 23 bases. The CDR3 sequence is CASSVGDFRNKGREAFF. The CDR3 nucleotides are TGTGCCAGCAGCGTAGGGGACTTCCGAAATAAGGGGCGAGAAGCTTTCTTT.

This rearrangement joins TRBV7-2 to TRBJ1-3; D might be TRBD1 (5 bases). CDR3 size: 12 residues. Per the germline V gene, CDR1 is SGHTA and CDR2 is FQGNSA. V was shortened by 5 bases and J by 8 bases, with 10 bases between the two germline ends. The CDR3 region is CASSPGWDTIYF. The CDR3 DNA sequence: TGTGCCAGCAGCCCAGGGTGGGACACCATATATTTT.

Only a few counts were recorded for this clone. The junction does not match germline at one end; this may be a read error. The chain links TRBV10-3 to TRBJ2-7; 9 bases map to TRBD1. Germline CDR1 ENHRY, CDR2 SYGVKD. This CDR3 spans 13 amino acids. CDR3 in DNA: TGTGCCATCAGTGAGTCTAGAGGTGGGACAGGGCACTTC. This gives the protein CAISESRGGTGHF.